One and the same sample provided the 3 T cell receptor beta chains below, sequenced in a study of shared clonotypes between healthy human individuals. The table came from immunoSEQ multiplex PCR; TCRdb's copy has only in-frame clones and leaves some out. The sample consists of about 1 million clones, about 75% of them appearing once. The specimen sequenced was memory CD4+ T cells sorted from blood. Regarding subset: CD45RA-negative fraction. The receptor source for this set is a man aged 18 to 29 in good health.

V usage is TRBV6-6 and J usage is TRBJ1-5, with TRBD1 matching over 9 bases. The CDR3 is made up of 15 amino acids. Trimming at V came to 9 bases and at J to 0 bases, leaving 6 bases not matched to a gene. Germline V CDR1 and CDR2: MNHNY, SVGAGI (reference sequence). The CDR3 DNA sequence: TGTGCCAGTTTTCCGGGACAGGGTAGCAATCAGCCCCAGCATTTT. Translating gives CASFPGQGSNQPQHF.

The chain combines TRBV10-1 with TRBJ2-7; weak D call: TRBD2 (6 bases). The CDR3 has 13 amino acids. Germline CDR1 is WNHNN and CDR2 is SYGVQD (reference sequence). V lost 2 bases and J lost 4, with 9 bases in between. The CDR3 nucleotides are TGCGCCAGCAGTGAGGGGACTCCGTACGAGCAGTACTTC. The encoded protein is CASSEGTPYEQYF.

The table lists this clone with a few counts. The CDR3 DNA reads as TGTGCCAGCAGCAAGGACAGCTATGGCTACACCTTC. It codes for CASSKDSYGYTF. The chain recombines TRBV7-8 with TRBJ1-2; D possibly corresponds to TRBD1 (6 bases). V was trimmed by 5 bases and J by 4 bases, leaving 8 bases between them. From germline, CDR1 is SGHVS and CDR2 FQNEAQ. The CDR3 has 12 residues.